This entry describes one TCR beta chain. V shed 1 base, J shed 5 bases, and the junction held 7 bases outside the gene matches. The germline gives CDR1 SEHNR, CDR2 FQNEAQ (reference sequence). This CDR3 is 15 amino acids long. For the second PCR, which ran for 7 to 11 cycles, a sample-barcoded 5' primer and a J-beta primer mix were used. TCRdb re-analysed the 5' RACE reads in MiXCR, keeping a single row per CDR3 protein. This table holds about 1.5 million distinct CDR3 sequences, approximately 39% found once. Whenever a sample was processed, at least 6 million PBMCs were isolated. The entry originates in a study of blood T cells in healthy people across ages.

The sample consisted of blood. The chain uses TRBV7-9 and TRBJ2-5; 7 bases match TRBD1. The TCR was taken from a woman under 30 in good health. The CDR3 DNA is TGTGCCAGCAGCTTAGGGACAGGCTCCGTGGAGACCCAGTACTTC. It yields the protein CASSLGTGSVETQYF. Using reference TRBV7-9 and TRBJ2-5 for the parts outside the CDR3, the full variable domain is DTGVSQNPRHKITKRGQNVTFRCDPISEHNRLYWYRQTLGQGPEFLTYFQNEAQLEKSRLLSDRFSAERPKGSFSTLEIQRTEQGDSAMYLCASSLGTGSVETQYFGPGTRLLVL.